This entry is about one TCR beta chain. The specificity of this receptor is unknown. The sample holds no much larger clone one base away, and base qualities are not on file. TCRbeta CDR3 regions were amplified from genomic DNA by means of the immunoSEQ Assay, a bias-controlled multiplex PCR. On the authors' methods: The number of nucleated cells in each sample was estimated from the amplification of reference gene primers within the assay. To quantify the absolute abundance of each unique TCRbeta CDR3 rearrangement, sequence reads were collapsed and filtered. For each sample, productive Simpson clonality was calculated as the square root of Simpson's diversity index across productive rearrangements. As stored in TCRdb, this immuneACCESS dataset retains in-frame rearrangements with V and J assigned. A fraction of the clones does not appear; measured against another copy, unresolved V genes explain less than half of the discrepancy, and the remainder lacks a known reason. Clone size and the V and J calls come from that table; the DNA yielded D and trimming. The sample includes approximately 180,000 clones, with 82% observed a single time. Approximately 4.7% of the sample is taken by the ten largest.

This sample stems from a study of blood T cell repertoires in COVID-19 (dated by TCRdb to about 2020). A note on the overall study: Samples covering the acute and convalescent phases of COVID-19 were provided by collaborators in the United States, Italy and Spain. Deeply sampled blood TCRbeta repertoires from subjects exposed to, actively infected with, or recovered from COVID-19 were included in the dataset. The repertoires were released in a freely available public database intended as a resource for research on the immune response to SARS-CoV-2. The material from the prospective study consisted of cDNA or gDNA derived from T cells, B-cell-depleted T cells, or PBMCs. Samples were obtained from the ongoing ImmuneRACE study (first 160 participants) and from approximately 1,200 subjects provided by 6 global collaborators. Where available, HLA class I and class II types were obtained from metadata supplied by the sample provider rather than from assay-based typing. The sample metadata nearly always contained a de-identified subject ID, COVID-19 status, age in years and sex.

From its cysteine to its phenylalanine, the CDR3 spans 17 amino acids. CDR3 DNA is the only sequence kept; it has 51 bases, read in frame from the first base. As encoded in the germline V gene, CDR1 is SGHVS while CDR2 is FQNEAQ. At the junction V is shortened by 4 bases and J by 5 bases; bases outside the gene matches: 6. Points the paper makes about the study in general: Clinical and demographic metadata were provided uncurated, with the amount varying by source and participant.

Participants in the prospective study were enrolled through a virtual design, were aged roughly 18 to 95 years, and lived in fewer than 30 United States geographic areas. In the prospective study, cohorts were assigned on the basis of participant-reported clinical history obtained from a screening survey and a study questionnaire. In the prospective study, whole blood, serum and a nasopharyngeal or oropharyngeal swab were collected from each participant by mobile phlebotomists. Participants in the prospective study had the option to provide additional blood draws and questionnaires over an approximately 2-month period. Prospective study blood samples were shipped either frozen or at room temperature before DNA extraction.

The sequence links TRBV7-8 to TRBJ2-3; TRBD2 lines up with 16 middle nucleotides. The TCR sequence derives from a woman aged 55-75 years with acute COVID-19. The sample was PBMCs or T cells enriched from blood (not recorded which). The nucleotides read TGTGCCAGCAGCTCGGGACTAGCGGGGGGGCCTGGAGATACGCAGTATTTT. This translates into CASSSGLAGGPGDTQYF.